This T cell receptor (beta chain) was identified during a study of vaccination and CD4 T cells after COVID-19. Overall study: The cells in question were stimulated using overlapping spike peptides derived from SARS-CoV-2, HCoV-NL63, HCoV-OC43 and HCoV-229E.

The V and J ends lost 1 base and 6 bases, in that order; junction bases with no gene match: 7. The CDR3 consists of 15 residues. Germline CDR1 is SGHVS and CDR2 is FNYEAQ. The sample's treatment: roughly ten-day PBMC culture with coronavirus spike peptide pools or control peptides (ViraFEST assay). Using peptide pools, antigen-specific T cells were expanded in ViraFEST before TCRs were sequenced. Points on this clonotype: Its matching antigen is unknown.

With the Oncomine TCR Beta short-read assay, DNA from cultured CD4+ T cells was sequenced. Cultured CD4+ T cells were the source of extracted genomic DNA. TCRdb called the PCR reads again in MiXCR, with one record for every CDR3 protein. The data show 6,100 or so distinct CDR3 sequences, about 45% seen once. The chain employs TRBV7-6 and TRBJ2-7, with TRBD2 matching 9 bases. The sequence was collected from a human donor who had recovered from COVID-19. Sequenced: CD4+ T cells from blood, cultured in vitro. CDR3 nucleotide sequence: TGTGCCAGCAGCTTAGGGAGTAGCGGGGGTGGCGAGCAGTACTTC. Translated, it gives CASSLGSSGGGEQYF.